The 21 T cell receptor beta chains below come from one sample, sequenced in a study of vaccination effects on CD4 cells after COVID-19 (dated by TCRdb to the early 2020s). After around eleven days of culture, CD4+ T cells were isolated with the EasySep CD4+ T cell isolation kit. PCR-confirmed SARS-CoV-2 infection had occurred in convalescent patients between March and December 2020, before the Alpha, Beta and Delta variants emerged in the United States. Each participant received two doses of an mRNA SARS-CoV-2 vaccine, either BNT162b2 or mRNA-1273. Library generation was performed with the immunoSEQ multiplex PCR assay. Held by TCRdb, this immuneACCESS table contains in-frame sequences only and omits some clones. Under half of the omission traces to an unresolved V gene where checked; the cause of the rest is unknown. This sample comprises around 50,000 clones, nearly 75% of them detected only once. Roughly 5.2% of the sample goes to the ten largest clones.

These TCRs are of unknown antigen specificity. The source material was CD4+ T cells from PBMCs cultured without peptide, sampled after COVID-19 vaccination. The receptor source for this set is a human donor who had a prior SARS-CoV-2 infection.

The chain uses TRBV7-8 and TRBJ1-1; D is ambiguous. CDR3 size: 15 residues. The germline gives CDR1 SGHVS, CDR2 FQNEAQ. V was clipped by 5 bases and J by 3 bases, with 16 bases between them. Here the CDR3 reads CASSPQERAYTEAFF. CDR3 coding DNA: TGTGCCAGCAGCCCCCAGGAGCGGGCGTACACTGAAGCTTTCTTT.

This clone came up a few times. This rearrangement joins TRBV5-1 to TRBJ2-7; D uncertain. The CDR3 covers 14 residues. With 0 bases removed from V and 2 bases from J, the gap between germline ends came to 9 bases. Germline CDR1 reads SGHRS; CDR2 reads YFSETQ. Here the CDR3 DNA reads TGCGCCAGCAGCTTGGTTCCGGGTGCCTACGAGCAGTACTTC. Its translation: CASSLVPGAYEQYF. Supplemented by reference TRBV5-1 and TRBJ2-7, the full variable domain reads KAGVTQTPRYLIKTRGQQVTLSCSPISGHRSVSWYQQTPGQGLQFLFEYFSETQRNKGNFPGRFSGRQFSNSRSEMNVSTLELGDSALYLCASSLVPGAYEQYFGPGTRLTVT.

The J gene is TRBJ1-2, the V gene TRBV7-8; the D gene is possibly TRBD1 (5 bases). CDR3 length equals 17 residues. Between the trimmed V and J ends, which lost 1 base and 3 bases, there was a span of 18 bases. Germline loops: CDR1 SGHVS, CDR2 FQNEAQ. The CDR3 nucleotides read TGTGCCAGCAGCTTAGTAATAGTTCCCACAGGCGACTATGGCTACACCTTC. Protein product: CASSLVIVPTGDYGYTF. Supplemented by reference TRBV7-8 and TRBJ1-2, the full variable domain reads GAGVSQSPRYKVAKRGQDVALRCDPISGHVSLFWYQQALGQGPEFLTYFQNEAQLDKSGLPSDRFFAERPEGSVSTLKIQRTQQEDSAVYLCASSLVIVPTGDYGYTFGSGTRLTVV.

This rearrangement joins TRBV2 to TRBJ2-5, with 8 bases lining up with TRBD1. This CDR3 has 14 amino acids. Germline lookup yields CDR1 SNHLY and CDR2 FYNNEI. Trimming took 7 bases from V and 5 from J; bases not matched to a gene: 9. For the CDR3, the DNA is TGTGCCAGCATTAAGGACAGGGCCGGCGAGACCCAGTACTTC. Translated, it gives CASIKDRAGETQYF.

V and J are TRBV3-1 (or the pseudogene TRBV3-2) and TRBJ2-7, with TRBD2 identical over 11 bases. V gave up 0 bases and J gave up 9 bases; unmatched junction bases: 13. CDR1 and CDR2 from the germline V gene are LGHDT and YNNKEL (reference sequence). CDR3 length: 17 amino acids. This CDR3 reads CASSQDRILAGVLGQYF. The CDR3 bases are TGTGCCAGCAGCCAAGATCGAATACTAGCGGGAGTTTTAGGGCAGTACTTC.

The gene calls are TRBV5-4 and TRBJ2-1, with 16 bases that match TRBD2. From germline, CDR1 is SGHNT and CDR2 YYREEE (reference sequence). The CDR3 covers 18 residues. The V gene end was trimmed by 3 bases and the J gene end by 7 bases; junction bases not matched to a gene: 10. The CDR3 coding sequence is TGTGCCAGCAGCTCAGCCGGGACTAGCGGGAGGGCCGGGAATGAGCAGTTCTTC. Amino acid sequence: CASSSAGTSGRAGNEQFF. Using reference TRBV5-4 and TRBJ2-1 for the parts outside the CDR3, the full variable domain is ETGVTQSPTHLIKTRGQQVTLRCSSQSGHNTVSWYQQALGQGPQFIFQYYREEENGRGNFPPRFSGLQFPNYSSELNVNALELDDSALYLCASSSAGTSGRAGNEQFFGPGTRLTVL.

This clone was detected once. The genes are TRBV5-4 and TRBJ2-5, with D uncertain. The germline gives CDR1 SGHNT, CDR2 YYREEE (reference sequence). V dropped 1 base and J dropped 5 bases, with 12 bases sitting between them. This CDR3 region has 14 residues. The CDR3: CASSLKVSGETQYF. The DNA of the CDR3 is TGTGCCAGCAGCTTGAAGGTCTCCGGGGAGACCCAGTACTTC.

The CDR3 sequence: CASSMKGLHF. In nucleotides, the CDR3 is TGTGCCAGTAGTATGAAGGGCCTCCACTTT. The V and J genes are TRBV19 and TRBJ1-6; D remains ambiguous. V lost 3 bases to trimming and J lost 15 bases, with 6 bases between them. The CDR3 loop spans 10 amino acids. Germline V CDR1 and CDR2: LNHDA, SQIVND (reference sequence).

This clone was detected only once. The V call is TRBV30, the J call TRBJ1-4, with a possible D match to TRBD1 (6 bases). With 2 bases removed from V and 8 bases from J, the gap between germline ends came to 12 bases. Looked up from germline, CDR1 is GTSNPN and CDR2 is SVGIG (reference sequence). The CDR3 has 13 residues. The CDR3 nucleotides read TGTGCCTGGAGTCGGGGGCCGGGGGAAAAACTGTTTTTT. As protein: CAWSRGPGEKLFF.

The CDR3 DNA reads as TGTGCCAGTAGTACCCGGACAGGGGGAGGCCTGTTCTTC. Amino acids: CASSTRTGGGLFF. V gene TRBV19 combines with J gene TRBJ2-1; 10 bases fit TRBD1. The CDR3 runs 13 residues. V trimming: 4 bases; J trimming: 15 bases; junction bases outside the gene matches: 9. Germline values: CDR1 LNHDA, CDR2 SQIVND (reference sequence). The variable domain in full, with the rest retrieved from reference TRBV19 and TRBJ2-1, is DGGITQSPKYLFRKEGQNVTLSCEQNLNHDAMYWYRQDPGQGLRLIYYSQIVNDFQKGDIAEGYSVSREKKESFPLTVTSAQKNPTAFYLCASSTRTGGGLFFGPGTRLTVL.

The chain combines TRBV9 with TRBJ2-1; D assignment may be TRBD1 or TRBD2 (7 bases each). Trimming took 6 bases from V and 2 from J, leaving 15 bases between them. The CDR3 is 15 amino acids. Germline values: CDR1 SGDLS, CDR2 YYNGEE. CDR3 region: CASTPGGGTYNEQFF. For the CDR3, the DNA is TGTGCCAGCACCCCAGGGGGGGGAACCTACAATGAGCAGTTCTTC.

This rearrangement joins TRBV19 to TRBJ1-4, with D possibly matching TRBD1 (5 bases). The germline gives CDR1 LNHDA, CDR2 SQIVND (reference sequence). V was trimmed by 6 bases and J by 8 bases, leaving 22 bases between them. The CDR3 contains 16 residues. This CDR3 reads CASSPPRRGVGEKLFF. DNA for the CDR3: TGTGCCAGTAGCCCTCCTCGCCGAGGGGTTGGGGAAAAACTGTTTTTT.

This chain connects TRBV9 to TRBJ2-3; D ambiguous. Germline CDR1 is SGDLS and CDR2 is YYNGEE. The CDR3 is made up of 15 amino acids. V lost 2 bases, J lost 2 bases, and 12 bases lay in between. The CDR3 bases are TGTGCCAGCAGCGTGGGTGCGGCCCACACAGATACGCAGTATTTT. Its translation is CASSVGAAHTDTQYF.

This clone was seen a single time. The rearrangement links TRBV7-8 to TRBJ2-1; possibly TRBD2 for D (7 bases). The CDR3 is 16 amino acids. Trimming cost V 0 bases and J 2 bases, with 11 bases left between them. The germline CDR1 and CDR2 sequences are SGHVS and FQNEAQ. CDR3 residues: CASSLAGGLTYNEQFF. CDR3 coding DNA: TGTGCCAGCAGCTTAGCGGGGGGGCTAACCTACAATGAGCAGTTCTTC.

This chain uses TRBV5-6 with TRBJ1-5; no reliable D call. Germline V lookup: CDR1 SGHDT, CDR2 YYEEEE. The V end was cut by 1 base, the J end by 7 bases, with 6 bases between. The CDR3 length is 12 residues. CDR3 protein: CASSLLGQPQHF. Written as DNA, the CDR3 is TGTGCCAGCAGCTTGCTCGGCCAGCCCCAGCATTTT.

This clone is medium-sized by share. J is TRBJ2-1 and V is TRBV7-3; perhaps D is TRBD1 or TRBD2 (5 bases each). Germline CDR1 is SGHTA and CDR2 is FQGTGA. V was pared by 1 base and J by 10 bases, with 17 bases between. This CDR3 contains 15 residues. CDR3 region: CASSLSGGQGREQFF. CDR3 in DNA: TGTGCCAGCAGCTTAAGCGGCGGGCAGGGCCGAGAGCAGTTCTTC.

The chain uses TRBV25-1 and TRBJ1-3; D is uncertain. CDR3 length: 15 amino acids. The V gene's germline CDR1 is MGHDK and CDR2 SYGVNS. V was cut by 1 base and J by 0 bases, with 7 bases left in between. In nucleotides, the CDR3 is TGTGCCAGCAGTGAATGGGGATTCTCTGGAAACACCATATATTTT. Protein product: CASSEWGFSGNTIYF.

The rearrangement joins TRBV27 to TRBJ2-1, with 9 bases identical to TRBD2. V shed 7 bases, J shed 7 bases, and the junction held 20 bases outside the gene matches. Per germline, CDR1 MNHEY and CDR2 SMNVEV (reference sequence). CDR3 length: 18 residues. CDR3 protein: CASTSMTGNLLAGNEQFF. The CDR3 DNA reads as TGTGCCAGCACTTCCATGACAGGGAACCTCCTAGCGGGAAATGAGCAGTTCTTC.

The rearrangement links TRBV5-4 to TRBJ1-1, with TRBD1 matching over 7 bases. Germline V gene data show CDR1 as SGHNT and CDR2 as YYREEE (reference sequence). V shed 9 bases and J 5 bases; nucleotides not matched to a gene: 19. The CDR3 contains 16 residues. CDR3 loop: CATQLERGRTGTEAFF. In nucleotides, the CDR3 is TGTGCCACCCAACTCGAGAGGGGGCGAACGGGAACTGAAGCTTTCTTT.

The V and J genes are TRBV5-4 and TRBJ2-1, with 8 nucleotides matching TRBD2. The CDR3 runs to 15 residues. The V gene's germline CDR1 is SGHNT and CDR2 YYREEE (reference sequence). The V segment lost 4 bases and the J segment 10 bases; nucleotides outside the gene matches: 13. The CDR3 DNA reads TGTGCCAGCAGCCGGCGGGGACTAGTAGCTGGAGAGCAGTTCTTC. This gives the protein CASSRRGLVAGEQFF.

The genes are TRBV7-8 and TRBJ2-7; maybe TRBD1 (5 bases). This CDR3 region has 13 residues. Germline V gives CDR1 SGHVS, CDR2 FQNEAQ. V was pared by 1 base and J by 3 bases, with 7 bases between. The CDR3 sequence is CASSLGQHYEQYF. CDR3 nucleotide sequence: TGTGCCAGCAGCTTAGGACAGCACTACGAGCAGTACTTC.